The 32 T cell receptor beta chains given below trace back to one sample, sequenced in a study of OX40 agonist ivuxolimab in advanced cancers. The library was produced with the immunoSEQ multiplex PCR assay. In its TCRdb copy, this immuneACCESS table keeps in-frame sequences only and misses some clones. Where compared with another copy, unresolved V genes explain less than half of these, and the others have no known cause. The sample has under 100,000 clones on record, approximately 84% of them singletons. The ten largest make up 0.45% to 0.65% of the sample. The sample in question was CD4+ or CD8+ T cells sorted from blood, obtained in a trial of the OX40 agonist ivuxolimab. The receptors here all came from an adult with an advanced solid tumor such as melanoma, head and neck, liver or kidney cancer.

The chain combines TRBV7-2 with TRBJ1-2; D ambiguous. The CDR3 runs 9 residues. Between the trimmed V and J ends, which lost 8 bases and 11 bases, there was a span of 9 bases. Germline values: CDR1 SGHTA, CDR2 FQGNSA. CDR3 protein: CASGGSYTF. In nucleotides, the CDR3 is TGTGCCAGCGGAGGGTCTTACACCTTC.

The chain recombines TRBV28 with TRBJ2-7; TRBD2 matches at 8 bases. This CDR3 has 16 amino acids. Per germline, CDR1 MDHEN and CDR2 SYDVKM. Trimming cost V 6 bases and J 6 bases; bases outside gene matches: 16. CDR3 protein: CASSHSGGRVKGEQYF. The CDR3 coding sequence is TGTGCCAGCAGCCACTCGGGGGGGAGGGTAAAGGGCGAGCAGTACTTC. The full variable domain, in which reference TRBV28 and TRBJ2-7 provide the parts outside the CDR3, is DVKVTQSSRYLVKRTGEKVFLECVQDMDHENMFWYRQDPGLGLRLIYFSYDVKMKEKGDIPEGYSVSREKKERFSLILESASTNQTSMYLCASSHSGGRVKGEQYFGPGTRLTVT.

This clone was observed a handful of times. The chain joins TRBV6-1 to TRBJ1-5; D is unclear. This CDR3 spans 15 amino acids. Trimming cost V 9 bases and J 2 bases, with 17 bases left between them. The V gene's germline CDR1 is MNHNS and CDR2 SASEGT. CDR3 sequence: CASSLPVAGNQPQHF. Here the CDR3 DNA reads TGTGCCAGTTCACTACCAGTAGCAGGCAATCAGCCCCAGCATTTT.

The J gene is TRBJ1-4, the V gene TRBV5-1; 7 bases match TRBD1. V shed 4 bases and J 4 bases; nucleotides not matched to a gene: 7. The CDR3 totals 15 residues. Germline-derived CDR1 and CDR2 are SGHRS and YFSETQ. In DNA form, the CDR3 reads TGCGCCAGCAGCCTTACAGGGGCTCTTAATGAAAAACTGTTTTTT. Encoded protein: CASSLTGALNEKLFF.

The chain employs TRBV7-3 and TRBJ2-3, with 7 nucleotides matching TRBD1. Looked up from germline, CDR1 is SGHTA and CDR2 is FQGTGA. The V gene end was trimmed by 7 bases and the J gene end by 0 bases; junction bases not matched to a gene: 4. The CDR3 runs to 14 residues. The CDR3 loop reads CASKPGQSTDTQYF. The CDR3 DNA reads as TGTGCCAGCAAGCCGGGACAGAGCACAGATACGCAGTATTTT.

The V gene is TRBV5-1, the J gene TRBJ2-3, with 8 positions matching TRBD2. The V gene end was trimmed by 0 bases and the J gene end by 0 bases; junction bases not matched to a gene: 3. Germline-derived CDR1 and CDR2 are SGHRS and YFSETQ. CDR3 length: 16 amino acids. The CDR3: CASSLAGGSSTDTQYF. As DNA, the CDR3 is TGCGCCAGCAGCTTGGCGGGGGGGTCTAGCACAGATACGCAGTATTTT. Using reference TRBV5-1 and TRBJ2-3 for the parts outside the CDR3, the full variable domain is KAGVTQTPRYLIKTRGQQVTLSCSPISGHRSVSWYQQTPGQGLQFLFEYFSETQRNKGNFPGRFSGRQFSNSRSEMNVSTLELGDSALYLCASSLAGGSSTDTQYFGPGTRLTVL.

The genes are TRBV7-9 and TRBJ2-7, with 13 nucleotides matching TRBD2. The V gene's germline CDR1 is SEHNR and CDR2 FQNEAQ (reference sequence). The V segment lost 4 bases and the J segment 2 bases; nucleotides outside the gene matches: 5. The CDR3 is made up of 16 amino acids. CDR3 sequence (DNA): TGTGCCAGCAGCTCCATGGGACTAGCGGGGACCTACGAGCAGTACTTC. Encoded protein: CASSSMGLAGTYEQYF.

The chain links TRBV5-4 to TRBJ2-7, with D perhaps given as TRBD1 or TRBD2 (5 bases each). Germline CDR1 SGHNT, CDR2 YYREEE (reference sequence). The CDR3 length is 14 residues. Trimming took off 3 bases at V and 6 bases at J, with 16 bases between the two ends. CDR3 protein: CASSSGDAAGEQYF. CDR3 in DNA: TGTGCCAGCAGCTCTGGGGACGCCGCGGGCGAGCAGTACTTC.

The J gene is TRBJ2-5, the V gene TRBV7-2; the match to TRBD2 covers 11 bases. Trimming took 8 bases from V and 3 from J; bases not matched to a gene: 8. Germline lookup yields CDR1 SGHTA and CDR2 FQGNSA. This CDR3 is 15 amino acids long. The CDR3 reads CASAWASGRKETQYF. The CDR3 DNA is TGTGCCAGCGCGTGGGCTAGCGGGAGGAAAGAGACCCAGTACTTC.

This clone has just a few counts. The J gene is TRBJ1-1, the V gene TRBV28, with a tentative D call TRBD1 (6 bases). The germline V gene encodes CDR1 MDHEN and CDR2 SYDVKM. The CDR3 is 14 amino acids. V was clipped by 3 bases and J by 5 bases, with 13 bases between them. The CDR3 sequence: CASSLGQGRTEAFF. The CDR3 nucleotides are TGTGCCAGCAGTTTGGGGCAGGGGAGGACTGAAGCTTTCTTT. Drawing the rest from reference TRBV28 and TRBJ1-1, the complete variable domain is DVKVTQSSRYLVKRTGEKVFLECVQDMDHENMFWYRQDPGLGLRLIYFSYDVKMKEKGDIPEGYSVSREKKERFSLILESASTNQTSMYLCASSLGQGRTEAFFGQGTRLTVV.

V is TRBV7-2 and J is TRBJ1-1, with no clear D. CDR3 length: 14 residues. V lost 4 bases and J 3 bases, leaving 12 bases between the germline ends. The germline V gene has CDR1 SGHTA and CDR2 FQGNSA. Here the CDR3 reads CASSSHSMDTEAFF. For the CDR3, the DNA is TGTGCCAGCAGCTCTCATTCTATGGACACTGAAGCTTTCTTT.

V gene TRBV15 combines with J gene TRBJ2-5; 10 bases line up with TRBD2. Trimming at V came to 5 bases and at J to 2 bases, leaving 5 bases not matched to a gene. CDR3 length: 15 residues. Germline CDR1 reads LNHNV; CDR2 reads YYDKDF (reference sequence). The CDR3 loop is CATSGASGGQETQYF. CDR3 bases: TGTGCCACCAGCGGCGCTAGCGGGGGTCAAGAGACCCAGTACTTC.

This chain connects TRBV7-2 to TRBJ2-1; 7 bases line up with TRBD2. V gave up 1 base and J gave up 4 bases; unmatched junction bases: 10. The CDR3 extends over 17 amino acids. The germline CDR1 and CDR2 sequences are SGHTA and FQGNSA. CDR3 amino acids: CASSLVRSSSGYNEQFF. The CDR3 nucleotides read TGTGCCAGCAGCTTAGTGAGGAGCTCTAGCGGATACAATGAGCAGTTCTTC.

The J gene is TRBJ1-4, the V gene TRBV30, with TRBD1 matching over 7 bases. There are 14 residues in the CDR3. The J segment lost 8 bases and the V segment lost 0 bases, leaving 6 bases of the junction unmatched. Germline CDR1 is GTSNPN and CDR2 is SVGIG (reference sequence). As DNA, the CDR3 is TGTGCCTGGAGTGTAGCAGGGGGTTGGGAAAAACTGTTTTTT. Protein sequence: CAWSVAGGWEKLFF.

This rearrangement joins TRBV6-5 to TRBJ2-7; TRBD2 matches at 14 bases. Trimming removed 5 bases from V and 3 bases from J; junction bases left unmatched: 3. CDR3 length equals 15 residues. CDR1 and CDR2 from the germline V gene are MNHEY and SVGAGI. The DNA for the CDR3 is TGTGCCAGCAGTGGGACTAGCGGGGGCGTCTACGAGCAGTACTTC. Translation: CASSGTSGGVYEQYF.

This chain uses TRBV19 with TRBJ2-3; possible D gene TRBD1, 6 bases. CDR3 length: 16 residues. CDR1 LNHDA and CDR2 SQIVND come from the germline V gene (reference sequence). V lost 5 bases to trimming and J lost 2 bases, with 17 bases between them. The CDR3 sequence: CASSATLQGNTDTQYF. Written as DNA, the CDR3 is TGTGCCAGTAGTGCAACCTTACAGGGAAACACAGATACGCAGTATTTT. Drawing the rest from reference TRBV19 and TRBJ2-3, the complete variable domain is DGGITQSPKYLFRKEGQNVTLSCEQNLNHDAMYWYRQDPGQGLRLIYYSQIVNDFQKGDIAEGYSVSREKKESFPLTVTSAQKNPTAFYLCASSATLQGNTDTQYFGPGTRLTVL.

The chain is built from TRBV30 and TRBJ2-1; TRBD2 aligns across 15 bases. This CDR3 contains 14 residues. The junction had 2 bases not matched to a gene; V was cut back by 3 bases and J by 8 bases. The germline V gene has CDR1 GTSNPN and CDR2 SVGIG (reference sequence). The CDR3 DNA reads TGTGCCTGGAGAGGACTAGCGGGAGGGTATGAGCAGTTCTTC. It codes for CAWRGLAGGYEQFF.

The V call is TRBV30, the J call TRBJ2-5; D is tentatively TRBD1 or TRBD2 (7 bases each). The CDR3 covers 15 residues. CDR1 is GTSNPN, CDR2 SVGIG, per germline (reference sequence). V was cut by 4 bases and J by 6 bases, with 21 bases left in between. As DNA, the CDR3 is TGTGCCTGGAACAGGGGTCTAGCGGAAAAGAAGACCCAGTACTTC. Residues: CAWNRGLAEKKTQYF.

This chain joins TRBV7-9 and TRBJ2-2; 9 positions agree with TRBD2. Germline CDR1 is SEHNR and CDR2 is FQNEAQ (reference sequence). CDR3 length equals 15 residues. V was pared by 5 bases and J by 5 bases, with 6 bases of the junction left unmatched. The CDR3 nucleotides read TGTGCCAGCAGCCTCGGCGGGAGGGCTACCGGGGAGCTGTTTTTT. Its translation is CASSLGGRATGELFF.

This chain's CDR3 is CASSPRQSAADTQYF. DNA of the CDR3: TGTGCCAGCAGCCCCCGACAGTCCGCGGCAGATACGCAGTATTTT. V gene TRBV9 combines with J gene TRBJ2-3, with D perhaps TRBD1 (5 bases). Between the trimmed V and J ends, which lost 4 bases and 4 bases, there was a span of 16 bases. Germline V gene lookup returns CDR1 SGDLS and CDR2 YYNGEE. The CDR3 length is 15 residues.

This chain connects TRBV27 to TRBJ2-7, with 7 nucleotides matching TRBD1. The trim removed 6 bases at V and 3 bases at J, leaving 11 bases unmatched. Looked up from germline, CDR1 is MNHEY and CDR2 is SMNVEV (reference sequence). The CDR3 spans 15 residues. CDR3 protein: CASSRNWDSLYEQYF. The CDR3 coding sequence is TGTGCCAGCAGCCGAAACTGGGACAGCCTCTACGAGCAGTACTTC.

The J gene is TRBJ1-3, the V gene TRBV21-1; TRBD1 was called by the table and not checked on the DNA. TRBV21-1 is recorded as a pseudogene. CDR3 length equals 16 residues. CDR3: CASSGTQGPTTDTIYF. The DNA for the CDR3 is TGTGCCAGCAGCGGGACACAGGGGCCGACCACTGACACCATATATTTT.

The chain has TRBV7-2 and TRBJ2-1, with TRBD2 identical over 13 bases. Trimming removed 3 bases from V and 6 bases from J; junction bases left unmatched: 2. This CDR3 comprises 15 residues. Germline V CDR1 and CDR2: SGHTA, FQGNSA. The CDR3 DNA sequence: TGTGCCAGCAGCTTCGGGACTAGCGGGACCAATGAGCAGTTCTTC. Amino acids: CASSFGTSGTNEQFF.

The chain combines TRBV9 with TRBJ2-7; D may correspond to TRBD1 or TRBD2 (5 bases each). Germline V CDR1 and CDR2: SGDLS, YYNGEE. The length of the CDR3 is 14 residues. V lost 7 bases and J 3 bases, leaving 17 bases between the germline ends. The CDR3 DNA reads TGTGCCAGCGGGGGAAGTCTTAGGAGCTACGAGCAGTACTTC. As protein: CASGGSLRSYEQYF. Supplemented by reference TRBV9 and TRBJ2-7, the full variable domain reads DSGVTQTPKHLITATGQRVTLRCSPRSGDLSVYWYQQSLDQGLQFLIQYYNGEERAKGNILERFSAQQFPDLHSELNLSSLELGDSALYFCASGGSLRSYEQYFGPGTRLTVT.

V and J are TRBV6-1 and TRBJ1-2, with no clear D. From germline, CDR1 is MNHNS and CDR2 SASEGT. The CDR3 contains 14 residues. V was clipped by 0 bases and J by 2 bases, with 7 bases between them. The CDR3 reads CASSEATGNYGYTF. The CDR3 DNA reads as TGTGCCAGCAGTGAAGCGACGGGAAACTATGGCTACACCTTC.

The genes are TRBV2 and TRBJ2-2; no definite D call. The CDR3 is made up of 14 amino acids. The germline V and J ends were trimmed by 4 bases and 1 base, with 7 bases remaining between them. The germline V gene has CDR1 SNHLY and CDR2 FYNNEI. CDR3 loop: CASSVLGNTGELFF. Written as DNA, the CDR3 is TGTGCCAGCAGTGTTTTGGGGAACACCGGGGAGCTGTTTTTT.

The V call is TRBV9, the J call TRBJ1-1; 7 bases are shared with TRBD1. Germline CDR1 reads SGDLS; CDR2 reads YYNGEE. The ends lost 4 bases at V and 1 base at J; junction bases unmatched: 7. The CDR3 covers 15 residues. CDR3 DNA sequence: TGTGCCAGCAGCTCCCAGGGGGTTGGGAACACTGAAGCTTTCTTT. Residues: CASSSQGVGNTEAFF.

The rearrangement uses TRBV19 and TRBJ2-7, with D hard to call. V shed 6 bases and J shed 0 bases, with 12 bases lying between them. The CDR3 sequence is 14 residues long. Germline assignment: CDR1 LNHDA and CDR2 SQIVND (reference sequence). The CDR3 spells CASREVSSSYEQYF. Here the CDR3 DNA reads TGTGCCAGTAGGGAAGTTTCAAGCTCCTACGAGCAGTACTTC.

The rearrangement uses TRBV18 and TRBJ2-1; 7 bases match TRBD1. The CDR3 has 14 residues. Germline values: CDR1 KGHSH, CDR2 LQKENI. With V trimmed by 3 bases and J by 8 bases, 7 bases remained unmatched. The CDR3 DNA reads TGTGCCAGCTCACCCGACAGGGTAGGTTATGAGCAGTTCTTC. Translating it yields CASSPDRVGYEQFF.

This chain uses TRBV9 with TRBJ2-1; D is possibly TRBD2 (5 bases). The CDR3 loop spans 13 amino acids. CDR1 and CDR2 (germline): SGDLS, YYNGEE. V lost 4 bases to trimming and J lost 10 bases, with 15 bases between them. For the CDR3, the DNA is TGTGCCAGCAGCCCAGTGATGGGCGGGGAGCAGTTCTTC. This gives the protein CASSPVMGGEQFF.

The chain employs TRBV9 and TRBJ2-1; possibly TRBD1 or TRBD2 for D (5 bases each). Germline CDR1 reads SGDLS; CDR2 reads YYNGEE. V was pared by 3 bases and J by 0 bases, with 19 bases between. The CDR3 is 18 amino acids. CDR3 nucleotides: TGTGCCAGCAGCGCCCGTCCGGGACGCCAACGCTCCTACAATGAGCAGTTCTTC. Translation: CASSARPGRQRSYNEQFF. Combining the CDR3 with reference TRBV9 and TRBJ2-1 gives the whole variable domain DSGVTQTPKHLITATGQRVTLRCSPRSGDLSVYWYQQSLDQGLQFLIQYYNGEERAKGNILERFSAQQFPDLHSELNLSSLELGDSALYFCASSARPGRQRSYNEQFFGPGTRLTVL.

This clone was recorded a few times. The genes are TRBV19 and TRBJ1-2; a possible D gene is TRBD1 (5 bases). This CDR3 contains 13 residues. With 5 bases removed from V and 5 bases from J, the gap between germline ends came to 12 bases. CDR1 LNHDA and CDR2 SQIVND come from the germline V gene (reference sequence). CDR3 DNA sequence: TGTGCCAGTAGTTGGGACGGAACTTATGGCTACACCTTC. It specifies CASSWDGTYGYTF.